This T cell receptor (beta chain) was found in a study of shared clonotypes between healthy human individuals. Assay: immunoSEQ multiplex PCR; the TCRdb copy retains only in-frame clones and omits some. The profile shows roughly 2,000,000 clones, around 93% of them singletons. Naive CD8 cells comprised CD45RO-negative, CCR7-positively selected cells, excluding terminally differentiated effector memory CD45RA+ cells. This TCR was sampled from a man aged 18 to 35 in good health. Some clones in this sample may be carry-over from other donors' samples. The sample taken for sequencing was naive CD8+ T cells from PBMCs.

CDR3 nucleotide sequence: TGTGCCAGTAGTATGCCCCTGGGCAGGGTGTTTACCGGGGAGCTGTTTTTT. It codes for CASSMPLGRVFTGELFF. The chain combines TRBV19 with TRBJ2-2, with D maybe TRBD1 (5 bases). Trimming pared 3 bases from V and 5 bases from J, leaving 19 bases between. From germline, CDR1 is LNHDA and CDR2 SQIVND (reference sequence). The CDR3 is 17 amino acids.